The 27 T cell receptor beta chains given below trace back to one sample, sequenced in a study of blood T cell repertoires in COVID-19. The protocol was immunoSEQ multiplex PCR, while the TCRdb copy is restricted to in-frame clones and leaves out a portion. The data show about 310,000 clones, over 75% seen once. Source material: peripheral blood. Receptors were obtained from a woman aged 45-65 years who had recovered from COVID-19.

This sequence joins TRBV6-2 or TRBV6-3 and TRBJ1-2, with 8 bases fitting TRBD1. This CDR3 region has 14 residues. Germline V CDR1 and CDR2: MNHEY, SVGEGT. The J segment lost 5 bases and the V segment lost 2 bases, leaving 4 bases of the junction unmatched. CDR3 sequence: CASSYTRTGYGYTF. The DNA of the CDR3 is TGTGCCAGCAGTTACACACGGACAGGGTATGGCTACACCTTC.

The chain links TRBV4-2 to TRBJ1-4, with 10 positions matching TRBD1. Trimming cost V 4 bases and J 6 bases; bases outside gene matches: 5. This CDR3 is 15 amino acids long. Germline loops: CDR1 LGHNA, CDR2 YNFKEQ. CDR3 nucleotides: TGTGCCAGCAGCCCTCGACAGGGGGCTCATGAAAAACTGTTTTTT. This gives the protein CASSPRQGAHEKLFF.

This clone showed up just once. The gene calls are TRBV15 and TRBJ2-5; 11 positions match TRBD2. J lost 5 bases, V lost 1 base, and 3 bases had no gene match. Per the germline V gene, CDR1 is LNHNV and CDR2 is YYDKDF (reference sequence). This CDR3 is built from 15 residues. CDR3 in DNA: TGTGCCACCAGCAGAGTGACTAGCGGGGTCGAGACCCAGTACTTC. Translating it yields CATSRVTSGVETQYF.

CDR3 amino acids: CASSLSHGYNEQFF. For the CDR3, the DNA is TGTGCCAGCAGTTTATCTCACGGTTACAATGAGCAGTTCTTC. The V gene is TRBV27, the J gene TRBJ2-1; the D is unclear. The length of the CDR3 is 14 residues. Germline V gene sequence: CDR1 MNHEY, CDR2 SMNVEV (reference sequence). V shed 0 bases and J shed 4 bases, with 7 bases lying between them.

As DNA, the CDR3 is TGTGCCACCATGTATAAAAAAGGGAGAGATACGCAGTATTTT. Its protein is CATMYKKGRDTQYF. The rearrangement links TRBV24-1 to TRBJ2-3; D perhaps matches TRBD2 (5 bases). Germline CDR1 and CDR2: KGHDR and SFDVKD. Trimming stripped 8 bases from V and 5 bases from J, with 16 bases between. The CDR3 runs 14 residues.

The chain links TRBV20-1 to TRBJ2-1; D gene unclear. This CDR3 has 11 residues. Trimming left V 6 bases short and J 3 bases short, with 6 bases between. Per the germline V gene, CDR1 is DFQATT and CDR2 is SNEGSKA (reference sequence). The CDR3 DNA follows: TGCAGTGCCCCCTACTACAATGAGCAGTTCTTC. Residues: CSAPYYNEQFF.

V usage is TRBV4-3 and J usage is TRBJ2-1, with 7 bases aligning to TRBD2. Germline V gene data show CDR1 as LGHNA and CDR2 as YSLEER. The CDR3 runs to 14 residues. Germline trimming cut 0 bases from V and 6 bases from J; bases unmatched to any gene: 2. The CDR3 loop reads CASSQEPGGNEQFF. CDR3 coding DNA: TGCGCCAGCAGCCAAGAGCCGGGGGGCAATGAGCAGTTCTTC.

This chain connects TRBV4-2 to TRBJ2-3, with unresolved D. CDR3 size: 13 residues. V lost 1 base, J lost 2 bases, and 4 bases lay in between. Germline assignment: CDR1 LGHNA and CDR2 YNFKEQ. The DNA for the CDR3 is TGTGCCAGCAGCCAAGGAGACACAGATACGCAGTATTTT. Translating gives CASSQGDTDTQYF.

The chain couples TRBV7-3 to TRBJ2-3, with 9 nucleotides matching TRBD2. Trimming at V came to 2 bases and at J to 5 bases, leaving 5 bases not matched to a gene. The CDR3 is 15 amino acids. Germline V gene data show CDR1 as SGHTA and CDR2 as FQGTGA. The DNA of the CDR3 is TGTGCCAGCAGCTTAGCGGGAGGGCCTGTAGATACGCAGTATTTT. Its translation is CASSLAGGPVDTQYF. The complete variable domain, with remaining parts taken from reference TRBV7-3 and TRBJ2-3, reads GAGVSQTPSNKVTEKGKYVELRCDPISGHTALYWYRQSLGQGPEFLIYFQGTGAADDSGLPNDRFFAVRPEGSVSTLKIQRTERGDSAVYLCASSLAGGPVDTQYFGPGTRLTVL.

In nucleotides, the CDR3 is TGTGCCAGCATCGAGACAGGCCGTGAAGCTTTCTTT. This encodes CASIETGREAFF. The chain employs TRBV28 and TRBJ1-1; possible D gene TRBD1, 6 bases. The CDR3 covers 12 residues. Germline assignment: CDR1 MDHEN and CDR2 SYDVKM. The V and J ends lost 7 bases and 7 bases respectively, with 13 bases between them.

The CDR3 sequence is CASTPRTGARDTEAFF. In nucleotides, the CDR3 is TGTGCCAGTACTCCGAGGACAGGGGCTCGGGACACTGAAGCTTTCTTT. The chain combines TRBV19 with TRBJ1-1; 9 positions agree with TRBD1. The V gene's germline CDR1 is LNHDA and CDR2 SQIVND (reference sequence). The CDR3 runs to 16 residues. Losses at the gene ends were 7 bases for V and 3 bases for J; bases not matched to a gene: 12.

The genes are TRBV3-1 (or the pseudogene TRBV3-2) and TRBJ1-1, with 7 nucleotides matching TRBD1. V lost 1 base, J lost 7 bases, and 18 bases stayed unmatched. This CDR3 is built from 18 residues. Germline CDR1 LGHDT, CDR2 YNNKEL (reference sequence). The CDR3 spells CASSQASLRGQVNGEAFF. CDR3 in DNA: TGTGCCAGCAGCCAAGCGAGTCTGAGGGGGCAAGTAAACGGTGAAGCTTTCTTT.

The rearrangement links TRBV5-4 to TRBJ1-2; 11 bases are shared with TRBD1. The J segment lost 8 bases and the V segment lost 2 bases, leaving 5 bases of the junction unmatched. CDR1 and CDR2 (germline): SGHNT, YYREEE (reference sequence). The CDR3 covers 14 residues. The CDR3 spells CASSFGQGARGYTF. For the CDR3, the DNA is TGTGCCAGCAGCTTCGGACAGGGGGCGCGAGGCTACACCTTC.

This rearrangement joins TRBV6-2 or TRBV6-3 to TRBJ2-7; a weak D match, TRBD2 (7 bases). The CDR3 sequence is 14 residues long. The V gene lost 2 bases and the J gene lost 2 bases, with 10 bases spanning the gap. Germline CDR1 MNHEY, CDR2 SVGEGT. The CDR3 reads CASSYGGGPYEQYF. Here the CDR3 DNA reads TGTGCCAGCAGTTACGGGGGGGGGCCCTACGAGCAGTACTTC.

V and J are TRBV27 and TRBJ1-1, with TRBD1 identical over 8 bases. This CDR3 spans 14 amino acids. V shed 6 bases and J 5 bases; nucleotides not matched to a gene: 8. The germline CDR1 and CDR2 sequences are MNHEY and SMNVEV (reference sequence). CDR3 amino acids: CASRLQGALTEAFF. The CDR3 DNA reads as TGTGCCAGCAGGCTTCAGGGGGCTTTGACTGAAGCTTTCTTT.

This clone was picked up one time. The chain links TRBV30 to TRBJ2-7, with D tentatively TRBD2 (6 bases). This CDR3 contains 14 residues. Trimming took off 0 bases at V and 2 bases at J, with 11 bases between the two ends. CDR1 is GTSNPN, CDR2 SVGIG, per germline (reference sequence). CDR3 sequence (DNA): TGTGCCTGGAGTGTAGGCAGGGAGGCCTACGAGCAGTACTTC. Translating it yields CAWSVGREAYEQYF. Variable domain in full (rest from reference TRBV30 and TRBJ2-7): SQTIHQWPATLVQPVGSPLSLECTVEGTSNPNLYWYRQAAGRGLQLLFYSVGIGQISSEVPQNLSASRPQDRQFILSSKKLLLSDSGFYLCAWSVGREAYEQYFGPGTRLTVT.

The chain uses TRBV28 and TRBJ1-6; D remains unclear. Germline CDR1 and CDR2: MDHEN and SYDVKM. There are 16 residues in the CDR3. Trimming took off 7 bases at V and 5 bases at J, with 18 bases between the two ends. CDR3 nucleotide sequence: TGTGCCAGCACCTTAACGGTGTTACGGGATAATTCACCCCTCCACTTT. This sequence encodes CASTLTVLRDNSPLHF.

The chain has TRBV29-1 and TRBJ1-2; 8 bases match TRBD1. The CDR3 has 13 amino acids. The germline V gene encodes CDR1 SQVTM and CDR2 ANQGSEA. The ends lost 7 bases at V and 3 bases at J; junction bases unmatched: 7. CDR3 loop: CSAGQGPDYGYTF. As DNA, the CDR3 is TGCAGCGCAGGACAGGGTCCGGACTATGGCTACACCTTC. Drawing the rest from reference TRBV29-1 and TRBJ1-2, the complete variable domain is SAVISQKPSRDICQRGTSLTIQCQVDSQVTMMFWYRQQPGQSLTLIATANQGSEATYESGFVIDKFPISRPNLTFSTLTVSNMSPEDSSIYLCSAGQGPDYGYTFGSGTRLTVV.

Here the CDR3 DNA reads TGCGCCAGCAGCCAAGATCTTAGGGGCGGGGACACTGAAGCTTTCTTT. This sequence encodes CASSQDLRGGDTEAFF. The chain combines TRBV4-1 with TRBJ1-1; D perhaps matches TRBD1 (5 bases). There are 16 residues in the CDR3. V was trimmed by 0 bases and J by 3 bases, leaving 14 bases between them. Germline lookup yields CDR1 MGHRA and CDR2 YSYEKL.

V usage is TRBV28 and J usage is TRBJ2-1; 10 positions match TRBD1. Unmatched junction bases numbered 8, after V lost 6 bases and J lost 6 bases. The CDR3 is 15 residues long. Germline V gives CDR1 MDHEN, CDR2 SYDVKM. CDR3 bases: TGTGCCAGCAGCCACGCCGGGACAGGGGTCAATGAGCAGTTCTTC. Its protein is CASSHAGTGVNEQFF.

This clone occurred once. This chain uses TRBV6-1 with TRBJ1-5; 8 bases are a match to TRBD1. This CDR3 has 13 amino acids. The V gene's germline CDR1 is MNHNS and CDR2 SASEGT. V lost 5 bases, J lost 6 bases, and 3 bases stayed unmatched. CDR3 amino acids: CASSSGGSQPQHF. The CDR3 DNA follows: TGTGCCAGCAGTTCAGGGGGCTCTCAGCCCCAGCATTTT.

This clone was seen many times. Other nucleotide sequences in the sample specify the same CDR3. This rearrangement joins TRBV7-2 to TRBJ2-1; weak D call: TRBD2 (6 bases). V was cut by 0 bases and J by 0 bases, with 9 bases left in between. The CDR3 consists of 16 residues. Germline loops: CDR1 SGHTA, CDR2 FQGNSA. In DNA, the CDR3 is TGTGCCAGCAGCTTAGCTGGCGGGACCTCCTACAATGAGCAGTTCTTC. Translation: CASSLAGGTSYNEQFF.

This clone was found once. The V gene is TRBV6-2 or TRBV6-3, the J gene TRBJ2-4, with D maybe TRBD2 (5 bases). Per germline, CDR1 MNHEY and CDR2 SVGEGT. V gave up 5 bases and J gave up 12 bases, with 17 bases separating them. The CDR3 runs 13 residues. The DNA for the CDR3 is TGTGCCAGCAGTCACGACTATAATCCTTATCAGTACTTC. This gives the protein CASSHDYNPYQYF.

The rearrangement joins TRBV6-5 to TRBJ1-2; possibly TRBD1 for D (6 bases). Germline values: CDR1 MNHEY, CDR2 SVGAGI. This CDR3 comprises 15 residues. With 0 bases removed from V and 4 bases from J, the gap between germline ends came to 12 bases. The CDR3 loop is CASSYSGQLGYGYTF. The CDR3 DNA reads TGTGCCAGCAGTTACTCAGGACAGCTAGGCTATGGCTACACCTTC.

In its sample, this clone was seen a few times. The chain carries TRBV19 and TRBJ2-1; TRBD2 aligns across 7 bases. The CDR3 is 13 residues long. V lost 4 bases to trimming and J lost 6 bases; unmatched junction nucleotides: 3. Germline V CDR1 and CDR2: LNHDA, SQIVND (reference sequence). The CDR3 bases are TGTGCCAGTAGTAGCGGGAGCCCCAATGAGCAGTTCTTC. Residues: CASSSGSPNEQFF. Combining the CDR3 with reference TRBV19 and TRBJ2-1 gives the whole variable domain DGGITQSPKYLFRKEGQNVTLSCEQNLNHDAMYWYRQDPGQGLRLIYYSQIVNDFQKGDIAEGYSVSREKKESFPLTVTSAQKNPTAFYLCASSSGSPNEQFFGPGTRLTVL.

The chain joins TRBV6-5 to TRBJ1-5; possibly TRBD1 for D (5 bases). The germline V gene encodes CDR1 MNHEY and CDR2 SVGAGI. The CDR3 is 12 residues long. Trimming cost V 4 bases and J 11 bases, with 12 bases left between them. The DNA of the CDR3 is TGTGCCAGCAGTTCAGACCGGGGGGCCCAGCATTTT. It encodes CASSSDRGAQHF.

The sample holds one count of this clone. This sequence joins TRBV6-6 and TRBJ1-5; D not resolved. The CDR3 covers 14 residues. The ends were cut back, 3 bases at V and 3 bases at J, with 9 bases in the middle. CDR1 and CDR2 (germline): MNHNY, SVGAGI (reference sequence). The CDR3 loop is CASSYMETNQPQHF. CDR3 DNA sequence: TGTGCCAGCAGTTATATGGAGACCAATCAGCCCCAGCATTTT.